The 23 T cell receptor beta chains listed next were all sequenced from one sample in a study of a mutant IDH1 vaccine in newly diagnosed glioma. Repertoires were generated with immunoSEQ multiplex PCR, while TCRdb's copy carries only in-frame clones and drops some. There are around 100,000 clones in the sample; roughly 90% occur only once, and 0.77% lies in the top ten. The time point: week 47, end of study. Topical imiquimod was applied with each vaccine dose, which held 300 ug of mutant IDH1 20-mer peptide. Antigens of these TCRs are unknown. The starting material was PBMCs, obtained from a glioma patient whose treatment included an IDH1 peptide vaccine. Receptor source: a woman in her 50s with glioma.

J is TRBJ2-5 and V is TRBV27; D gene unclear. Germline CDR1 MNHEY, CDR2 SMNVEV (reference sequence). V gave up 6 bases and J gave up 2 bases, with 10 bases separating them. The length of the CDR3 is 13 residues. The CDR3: CASSELEQETQYF. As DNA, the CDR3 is TGTGCCAGCAGCGAACTGGAGCAAGAGACCCAGTACTTC.

This CDR3 is CASCKGSSAVTGANVLTF. CDR3 sequence (DNA): TGTGCCAGTTGTAAGGGCTCCTCGGCGGTAACTGGGGCCAACGTCCTGACTTTC. The chain carries TRBV19 and TRBJ2-6; D is unclear. The V end was cut by 8 bases, the J end by 2 bases, with 22 bases between. This CDR3 has 18 amino acids. From germline, CDR1 is LNHDA and CDR2 SQIVND (reference sequence).

This chain's CDR3 is CSASDGGEAFF. In nucleotides, the CDR3 is TGCAGTGCTTCGGACGGGGGAGAAGCTTTCTTT. V and J are TRBV20-1 and TRBJ1-1; D might be TRBD1 (5 bases). Germline CDR1 is DFQATT and CDR2 is SNEGSKA (reference sequence). CDR3 size: 11 residues. V was pared by 5 bases and J by 8 bases, with 12 bases between.

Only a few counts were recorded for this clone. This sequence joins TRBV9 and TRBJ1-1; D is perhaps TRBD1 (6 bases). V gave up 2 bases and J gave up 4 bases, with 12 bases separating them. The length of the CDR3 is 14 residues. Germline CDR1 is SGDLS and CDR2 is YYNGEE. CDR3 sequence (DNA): TGTGCCAGCAGCGTCCTAGCCAGGGGCACTGAAGCTTTCTTT. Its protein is CASSVLARGTEAFF.

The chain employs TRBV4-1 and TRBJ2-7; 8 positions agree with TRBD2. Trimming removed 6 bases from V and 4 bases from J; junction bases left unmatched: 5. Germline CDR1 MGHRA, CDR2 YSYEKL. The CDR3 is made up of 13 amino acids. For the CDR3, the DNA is TGCGCCAGCAGTCAAAGCGGGAGTTACGAGCAGTACTTC. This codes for CASSQSGSYEQYF.

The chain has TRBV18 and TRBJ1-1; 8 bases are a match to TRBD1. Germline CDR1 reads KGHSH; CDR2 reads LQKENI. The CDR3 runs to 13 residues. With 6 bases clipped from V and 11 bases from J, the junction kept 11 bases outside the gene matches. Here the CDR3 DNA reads TGTGCCAGCTCTCTTCAAGACAGGGGTAATGCTTTCTTT. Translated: CASSLQDRGNAFF.

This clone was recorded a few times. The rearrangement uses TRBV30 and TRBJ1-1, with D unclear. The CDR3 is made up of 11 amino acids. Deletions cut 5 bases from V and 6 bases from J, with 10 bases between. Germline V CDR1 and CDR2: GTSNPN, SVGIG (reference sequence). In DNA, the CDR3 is TGTGCCTGGGATAGGGAGGCTGAAGCTTTCTTT. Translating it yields CAWDREAEAFF.

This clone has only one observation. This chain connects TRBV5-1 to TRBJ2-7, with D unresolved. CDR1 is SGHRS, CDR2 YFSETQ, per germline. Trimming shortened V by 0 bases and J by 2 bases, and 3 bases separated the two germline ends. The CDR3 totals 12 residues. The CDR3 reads CASSLVAYEQYF. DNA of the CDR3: TGCGCCAGCAGCTTGGTTGCCTACGAGCAGTACTTC. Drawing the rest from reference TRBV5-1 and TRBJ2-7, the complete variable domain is KAGVTQTPRYLIKTRGQQVTLSCSPISGHRSVSWYQQTPGQGLQFLFEYFSETQRNKGNFPGRFSGRQFSNSRSEMNVSTLELGDSALYLCASSLVAYEQYFGPGTRLTVT.

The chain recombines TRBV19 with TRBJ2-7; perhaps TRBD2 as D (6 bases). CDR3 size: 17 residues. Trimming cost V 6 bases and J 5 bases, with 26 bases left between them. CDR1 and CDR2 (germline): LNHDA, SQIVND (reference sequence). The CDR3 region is CASSSNSRRAKRDEQYF. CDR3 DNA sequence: TGTGCCAGTAGCTCAAATAGCAGGAGGGCCAAGCGCGACGAGCAGTACTTC. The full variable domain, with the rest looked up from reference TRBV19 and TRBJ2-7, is DGGITQSPKYLFRKEGQNVTLSCEQNLNHDAMYWYRQDPGQGLRLIYYSQIVNDFQKGDIAEGYSVSREKKESFPLTVTSAQKNPTAFYLCASSSNSRRAKRDEQYFGPGTRLTVT.

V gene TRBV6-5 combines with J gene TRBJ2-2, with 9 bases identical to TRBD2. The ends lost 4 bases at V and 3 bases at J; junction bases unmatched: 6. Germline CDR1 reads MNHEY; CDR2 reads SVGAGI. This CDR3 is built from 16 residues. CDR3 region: CASSLAGVLYTGELFF. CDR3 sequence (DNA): TGTGCCAGCAGTTTAGCGGGAGTATTATACACCGGGGAGCTGTTTTTT.

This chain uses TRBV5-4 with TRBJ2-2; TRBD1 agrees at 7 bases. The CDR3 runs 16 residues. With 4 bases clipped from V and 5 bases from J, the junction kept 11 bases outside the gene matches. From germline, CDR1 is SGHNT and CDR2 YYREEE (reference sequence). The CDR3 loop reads CASSQSLDRRTGELFF. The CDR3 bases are TGTGCCAGCAGCCAAAGTTTGGACAGGAGGACCGGGGAGCTGTTTTTT.

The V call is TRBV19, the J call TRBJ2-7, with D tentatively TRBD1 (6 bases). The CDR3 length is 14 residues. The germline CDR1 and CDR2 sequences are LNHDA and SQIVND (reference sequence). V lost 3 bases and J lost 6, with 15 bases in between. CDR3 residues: CASSILRGFGEQYF. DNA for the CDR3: TGTGCCAGTAGTATCTTAAGGGGGTTTGGCGAGCAGTACTTC.

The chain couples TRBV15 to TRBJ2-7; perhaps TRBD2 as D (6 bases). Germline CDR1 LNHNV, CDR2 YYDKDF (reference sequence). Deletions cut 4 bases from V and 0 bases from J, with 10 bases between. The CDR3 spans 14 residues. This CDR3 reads CATSTGSGSYEQYF. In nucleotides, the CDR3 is TGTGCCACCAGCACCGGGAGCGGCTCCTACGAGCAGTACTTC.

This chain's CDR3 is CASTQVPGQHYEQYF. The CDR3 DNA sequence: TGCGCCAGCACTCAAGTTCCGGGACAGCATTACGAGCAGTACTTC. This chain joins TRBV5-1 and TRBJ2-7, with 7 bases fitting TRBD1. This CDR3 has 15 residues. Germline CDR1 reads SGHRS; CDR2 reads YFSETQ. V lost 6 bases and J lost 4; bases outside the gene matches: 13.

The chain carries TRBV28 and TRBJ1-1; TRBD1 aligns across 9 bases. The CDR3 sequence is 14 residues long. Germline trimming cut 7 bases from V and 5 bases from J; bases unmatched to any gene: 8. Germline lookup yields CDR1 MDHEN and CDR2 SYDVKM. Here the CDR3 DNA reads TGTGCCAGCATAACAGGGGGCGCAGGGACTGAAGCTTTCTTT. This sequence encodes CASITGGAGTEAFF.

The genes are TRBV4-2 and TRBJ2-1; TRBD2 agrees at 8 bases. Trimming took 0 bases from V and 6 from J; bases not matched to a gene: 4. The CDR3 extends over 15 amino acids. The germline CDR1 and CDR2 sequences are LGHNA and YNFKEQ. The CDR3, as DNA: TGTGCCAGCAGCCAAGATATGGGACTAGTCAATGAGCAGTTCTTC. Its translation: CASSQDMGLVNEQFF.

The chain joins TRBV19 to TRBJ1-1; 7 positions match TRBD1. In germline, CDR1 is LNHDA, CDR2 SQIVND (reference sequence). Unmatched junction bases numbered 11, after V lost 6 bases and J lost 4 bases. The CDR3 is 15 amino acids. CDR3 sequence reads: CASSYIPDRVTEAFF. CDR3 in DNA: TGTGCCAGTAGCTATATACCCGACAGGGTCACTGAAGCTTTCTTT. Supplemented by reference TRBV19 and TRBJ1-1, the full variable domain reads DGGITQSPKYLFRKEGQNVTLSCEQNLNHDAMYWYRQDPGQGLRLIYYSQIVNDFQKGDIAEGYSVSREKKESFPLTVTSAQKNPTAFYLCASSYIPDRVTEAFFGQGTRLTVV.

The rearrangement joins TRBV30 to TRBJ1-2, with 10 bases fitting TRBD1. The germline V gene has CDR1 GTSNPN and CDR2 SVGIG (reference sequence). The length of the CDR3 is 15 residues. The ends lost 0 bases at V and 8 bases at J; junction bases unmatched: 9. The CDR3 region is CAWSVGTGAIRGYTF. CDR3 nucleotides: TGTGCCTGGAGTGTAGGGACAGGGGCGATACGAGGCTACACCTTC.

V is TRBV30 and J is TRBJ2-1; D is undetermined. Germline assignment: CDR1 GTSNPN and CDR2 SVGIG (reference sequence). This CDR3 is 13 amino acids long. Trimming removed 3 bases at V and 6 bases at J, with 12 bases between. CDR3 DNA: TGTGCCTGGAGGCTTTGGTTACGCAATGAGCAGTTCTTC. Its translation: CAWRLWLRNEQFF. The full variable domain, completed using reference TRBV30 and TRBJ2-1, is SQTIHQWPATLVQPVGSPLSLECTVEGTSNPNLYWYRQAAGRGLQLLFYSVGIGQISSEVPQNLSASRPQDRQFILSSKKLLLSDSGFYLCAWRLWLRNEQFFGPGTRLTVL.

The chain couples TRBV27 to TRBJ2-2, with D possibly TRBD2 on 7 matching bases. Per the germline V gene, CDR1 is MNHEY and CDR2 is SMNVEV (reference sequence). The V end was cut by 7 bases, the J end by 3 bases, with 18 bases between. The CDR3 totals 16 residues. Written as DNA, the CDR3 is TGTGCCAGCACCCATGGGGGGGGCGCGGACACCGGGGAGCTGTTTTTT. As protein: CASTHGGGADTGELFF.

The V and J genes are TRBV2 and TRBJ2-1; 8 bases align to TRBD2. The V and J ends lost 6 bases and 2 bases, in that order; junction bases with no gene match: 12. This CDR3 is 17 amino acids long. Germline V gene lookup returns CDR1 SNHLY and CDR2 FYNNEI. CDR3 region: CASSPHPHGRAYNEQFF. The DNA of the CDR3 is TGTGCCAGCAGCCCACACCCCCACGGGAGGGCCTACAATGAGCAGTTCTTC.

The CDR3 here is CASKYSGVSYEQYF. The CDR3 region has the DNA TGTGCCAGCAAATATTCGGGAGTTTCCTACGAGCAGTACTTC. V is TRBV7-8 and J is TRBJ2-7; TRBD2 might be the D (6 bases). Deletions cut 7 bases from V and 1 base from J, with 14 bases between. CDR3 length: 14 residues. Germline assignment: CDR1 SGHVS and CDR2 FQNEAQ.

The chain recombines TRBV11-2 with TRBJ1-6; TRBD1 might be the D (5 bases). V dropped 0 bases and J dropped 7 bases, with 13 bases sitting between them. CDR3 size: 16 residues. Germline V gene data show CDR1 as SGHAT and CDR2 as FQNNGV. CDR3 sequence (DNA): TGTGCCAGCAGCTTAGATGCGGGGCGGCGGAATTCACCCCTCCACTTT. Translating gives CASSLDAGRRNSPLHF.